This T cell receptor beta chain originates from a study of cytotoxic CD8 clonotypes in ibrutinib-treated CLL (dated by TCRdb to the early 2020s). As for the study more broadly: In this cohort, 15 patients were treatment-naive and ten to twelve were relapsed/refractory, while about 18 had unmutated IGHV. Responses were partial in approximately 24 patients and complete in 2; after median around 66 months follow-up, approximately 15 stayed in remission and about twelve progressed. Response samples were taken after a median of 12 months on treatment, ranging from about 6 to 40 months. On average, each sample had about 250,000 productive templates and tens of thousands of productive rearrangements. Of the 70 to 90 people in the trial, around 25 had longitudinal samples available. Cryopreserved peripheral blood mononuclear cells were obtained prior to treatment, at the time of response, and at either disease progression or sustained remission. Every sample from remission and from progressive disease was obtained while the patients were still on ibrutinib.

Sample time point, as interpreted from the label and publication: 12 months on ibrutinib. For TCR beta library preparation, 1.5 to 2 micrograms of genomic DNA were extracted from the cryopreserved PBMCs. Longitudinal blood samples from CLL patients on ibrutinib monotherapy were analyzed using high-throughput TCR beta sequencing. The patients were enrolled in a single-center, open-label phase 2 trial of ibrutinib monotherapy. A MiSeq instrument was used for deep resolution sequencing, which targeted depths ranging from 1 in 1 million up to 1 in 200,000 T cells, with coverage averaging 10x for each clonotype. TCR beta libraries were generated with the immunoSEQ hsTCRB Kit. The original pipeline was this. Data were analyzed with ImmunoSEQ Data Assistant and ImmunoSEQ Analyzer, with V, D and J genes assigned per IMGT definitions. Clonality, which ranges from 0 to 1, was calculated as one minus the normalized Shannon entropy of productive rearrangement frequencies. Only overrepresented clonotypes making up at least 0.05% of the repertoire of each patient were included in the public clonotype analysis. Approximately 14 age-matched healthy donor repertoires from immuneACCESS were used as controls for clonality. Here the immuneACCESS table is served through TCRdb, limited to in-frame sequences with V and J called. Missing clones are a known gap in these copies; in checked studies unresolved V genes cover under half, and the rest lacks a known reason. V and J calls and clone size are as listed in that table; D and trimming were resolved from the DNA. The sample table contains about 68,000 clones; only one count was recorded for approximately 71% of them. The top ten clonotypes cover about 5.7% of the sample.

The CDR3 runs 13 amino acids, cysteine and phenylalanine included. Of the read, only the CDR3 DNA is kept; its 39 bases are in frame from base 1. Here V drops 5 bases and J drops 9 bases, and the junction holds 6 bases not matched to any gene. Via the germline V gene, CDR1 is SGHVS and CDR2 FNYEAQ. Results the study describes overall, beyond this receptor: Baseline clonality was found to be higher than that of age-matched healthy donors and was strongly correlated with circulating CD8+ T-cell counts. At ibrutinib response clonality went up, during sustained remission it held steady, and at progression it dropped back toward baseline. Lymph node repertoires were not examined, and the timing of sampling was not matched between patients in sustained remission and those whose disease progressed. Public clonotypes were found to be uncommon and were observed to contract or remain stable during treatment; the increase in clonality was shown to reflect expansion of private clonotypes at ibrutinib response.

In regard to this clone: Its recognized antigen is unknown. No base-level quality is on record; no much larger clone is a single base apart.

Specimen: PBMCs, collected after 12 months of ibrutinib treatment. The chain uses TRBV7-6 and TRBJ1-5; 8 nucleotides in the junction match TRBD1. The clonotype comes from a human donor with chronic lymphocytic leukemia. The DNA is as follows: TGTGCCAGCAGCCCTAGGACAGGGTGGCCCCAGCATTTT. Its coded protein is CASSPRTGWPQHF.